The TCR beta chain under discussion was sequenced for a study of beta chain features in type 1 diabetes. Across the study: Cell yields, age and gender were similar between patients and healthy donors.

Study-wide results and limits: Insertions were fewer and deletions more numerous at VDJ junctions in type 1 diabetes patients.

The CDR3 contains 13 residues. Between the trimmed V and J ends, which lost 4 bases and 6 bases, there was a span of 12 bases. Germline V gives CDR1 MDHEN, CDR2 SYDVKM. CD45RO/CCR7/CD25/CD127/CD95/CD27 sorting isolated CD4+ naive, central memory, regulatory and stem cell-like memory cells. What was sequenced were expressed TCRB transcripts, since all of the isolated RNA had been reverse transcribed. Each sample of naive, central memory or regulatory T cells had, on average, about 3.57 million reads. TCRdb's copy holds only in-frame clones and misses some; the assay was immunoSEQ multiplex PCR. Here the sample spans 900,000 or so clones, under 20% being singletons. As concerns this clone: Its antigen is not known. Other DNA sequences in the sample encode the same CDR3.

The V call is TRBV28, the J call TRBJ1-2, with no clear D. Specimen: naive CD4+ T cells from blood. The TCR comes from a woman between 18 and 29 years old in good health. The CDR3 spells CASSSPGGDGYTF. The CDR3 nucleotides read TGTGCCAGCAGTTCCCCCGGCGGGGATGGCTACACCTTC.